This T cell receptor (beta chain) was recorded in a study of blood T cell repertoires in COVID-19. Study details: From the United States, Italy and Spain came samples of acute and convalescent COVID-19. The analysed material was cDNA or gDNA that came from T cells, B-cell-depleted T cells, or PBMCs.

Profiling relied on immunoSEQ multiplex PCR, and the TCRdb table lists in-frame clones only, not all of them. The table records 150,000 to 250,000 clones, around four fifths of them present only once. The study recruited people aged 18 to 89 years across approximately 25 US areas. Cohort allocation depended upon clinical history that participants reported. Trimming took 1 base from V and 0 from J, leaving 14 bases between them. The CDR3 consists of 18 residues. Looked up from germline, CDR1 is SGHRS and CDR2 is YFSETQ. The origin of this receptor is a man aged 35 to 55 who had recovered from COVID-19. The source material was PBMCs or T cells enriched from blood (not recorded which). The chain employs TRBV5-1 and TRBJ1-6, with a tentative D call TRBD1 (5 bases). CDR3 protein: CASSLRVQGGSYNSPLHF. The DNA for the CDR3 is TGCGCCAGCAGCTTGAGAGTCCAGGGTGGCTCCTATAATTCACCCCTCCACTTT.